Below are 22 T cell receptor beta chains sequenced from a single sample in a study of blood T cell repertoires in COVID-19. The repertoire was sequenced with immunoSEQ multiplex PCR; TCRdb's copy has only in-frame clones and lacks some. The sample records about 130,000 clones, roughly 83% being singletons. Material: peripheral blood. These receptors were obtained from a woman between 50 and 59 years old with acute or convalescent COVID-19.

This chain joins TRBV4-1 and TRBJ2-1; D is unresolved. This CDR3 has 15 amino acids. Deletions cut 1 base from V and 2 bases from J, with 9 bases between. Germline V gives CDR1 MGHRA, CDR2 YSYEKL. This CDR3 is CASSQVPITYNEQFF. The CDR3 nucleotides read TGCGCCAGCAGCCAAGTTCCCATCACCTACAATGAGCAGTTCTTC.

By frequency in the sample, this clone is large. This chain uses TRBV3-1 (or the pseudogene TRBV3-2) with TRBJ2-1; 7 bases are a match to TRBD2. J gave up 8 bases and V 0 bases, and 25 bases lay outside the gene matches. This CDR3 region has 21 residues. Germline V CDR1 and CDR2: LGHDT, YNNKEL (reference sequence). The CDR3 sequence: CASSQDFGSYQGLSHKDEQFF. CDR3 DNA: TGTGCCAGCAGCCAAGATTTTGGGTCGTACCAGGGACTAAGCCACAAGGATGAGCAGTTCTTC.

This chain uses TRBV2 with TRBJ2-3, with TRBD2 matching over 9 bases. V lost 5 bases, J lost 3 bases, and 6 bases stayed unmatched. Germline V gene lookup returns CDR1 SNHLY and CDR2 FYNNEI. The CDR3 length is 15 residues. CDR3: CASSNSGGITDTQYF. CDR3 sequence (DNA): TGTGCCAGCAGTAATAGCGGGGGTATAACAGATACGCAGTATTTT.

In its sample, this clone was seen a few times. This chain connects TRBV7-3 to TRBJ1-1, with a tentative D call TRBD1 (6 bases). This CDR3 comprises 17 residues. Trimming shortened V by 1 base and J by 1 base, and 16 bases separated the two germline ends. CDR1 is SGHTA, CDR2 FQGTGA, per germline. DNA of the CDR3: TGTGCCAGCAGCTTAAGGCCGATAGGACAGCCGAACACTGAAGCTTTCTTT. This sequence encodes CASSLRPIGQPNTEAFF. Full variable domain (outside the CDR3, taken from reference TRBV7-3 and TRBJ1-1): GAGVSQTPSNKVTEKGKYVELRCDPISGHTALYWYRQSLGQGPEFLIYFQGTGAADDSGLPNDRFFAVRPEGSVSTLKIQRTERGDSAVYLCASSLRPIGQPNTEAFFGQGTRLTVV.

This chain links TRBV6-1 with TRBJ1-5; 9 bases are a match to TRBD1. In germline, CDR1 is MNHNS, CDR2 SASEGT. Germline trimming cut 4 bases from V and 2 bases from J; bases unmatched to any gene: 9. The CDR3 is made up of 17 amino acids. The DNA for the CDR3 is TGTGCCAGCAGTGGACAGGGGGTTCTTTTGGGCAATCAGCCCCAGCATTTT. It is translated as CASSGQGVLLGNQPQHF.

The CDR3: CASSATKSFPRGNTIYF. CDR3 in DNA: TGTGCCAGCAGTGCTACTAAATCCTTCCCGAGAGGAAACACCATATATTTT. The chain carries TRBV2 and TRBJ1-3; D is unclear. This CDR3 has 17 residues. Per the germline V gene, CDR1 is SNHLY and CDR2 is FYNNEI. Between the trimmed V and J ends, which lost 4 bases and 4 bases, there was a span of 20 bases.

J is TRBJ1-1 and V is TRBV2, with 10 bases that match TRBD1. J lost 1 base, V lost 1 base, and 0 bases had no gene match. CDR1 SNHLY and CDR2 FYNNEI come from the germline V gene. The length of the CDR3 is 15 residues. In DNA form, the CDR3 reads TGTGCCAGCAGTGAAGGACAGGGGGCGAACACTGAAGCTTTCTTT. Translation: CASSEGQGANTEAFF.

The genes are TRBV5-6 and TRBJ1-2; D is undetermined. V gave up 4 bases and J gave up 2 bases, with 3 bases separating them. Germline CDR1 reads SGHDT; CDR2 reads YYEEEE. The CDR3 contains 11 residues. CDR3 sequence reads: CASSTNYGYTF. The CDR3 DNA reads as TGTGCCAGCAGCACAAACTATGGCTACACCTTC.

J is TRBJ2-7 and V is TRBV7-3; D might be TRBD2 (7 bases). The V end was cut by 5 bases, the J end by 1 base, with 18 bases between. CDR1 is SGHTA, CDR2 FQGTGA, per germline. This CDR3 contains 16 residues. This CDR3 reads CASSPGGGLTSYEQYF. The CDR3 bases are TGTGCCAGCAGCCCAGGCGGGGGCCTCACATCCTACGAGCAGTACTTC.

This sequence joins TRBV28 and TRBJ2-7, with a possible D match to TRBD1 (6 bases). V dropped 10 bases and J dropped 5 bases, with 12 bases sitting between them. The CDR3 extends over 11 amino acids. Germline V gene data show CDR1 as MDHEN and CDR2 as SYDVKM. CDR3 in DNA: TGTGCCACCAGGACAGCCCACGAGCAGTACTTC. Translation: CATRTAHEQYF.

V gene TRBV5-6 combines with J gene TRBJ1-5; tentatively, D is TRBD1 (6 bases). CDR1 is SGHDT, CDR2 YYEEEE, per germline. The germline V and J ends were trimmed by 3 bases and 6 bases, with 16 bases remaining between them. The CDR3 sequence is 15 residues long. CDR3 loop: CASSYSTGLSQPQHF. In DNA, the CDR3 is TGTGCCAGCAGCTATTCTACAGGGTTAAGTCAGCCCCAGCATTTT.

This chain uses TRBV19 with TRBJ1-2; TRBD1 is a possible D gene (5 bases). This CDR3 is 12 amino acids long. V shed 5 bases and J shed 8 bases, with 12 bases lying between them. Germline V CDR1 and CDR2: LNHDA, SQIVND (reference sequence). The CDR3 DNA reads as TGTGCCAGTAGTGTAAGGGGTAAGGGCTACACCTTC. It yields the protein CASSVRGKGYTF.

The chain combines TRBV24-1 with TRBJ2-3; a weak D match, TRBD1 (6 bases). There are 15 residues in the CDR3. Germline V CDR1 and CDR2: KGHDR, SFDVKD. The ends were cut back, 4 bases at V and 6 bases at J, with 16 bases in the middle. The CDR3 sequence is CATSDLGLGADTQYF. Here the CDR3 DNA reads TGTGCCACCAGTGACCTGGGATTGGGGGCGGATACGCAGTATTTT.

The V gene is TRBV11-2, the J gene TRBJ1-3; 7 bases fit TRBD1. Losses at the gene ends were 5 bases for V and 4 bases for J; bases not matched to a gene: 2. The CDR3 contains 13 residues. The V gene's germline CDR1 is SGHAT and CDR2 FQNNGV. CDR3: CASSKGQGNTIYF. The CDR3 DNA is TGTGCCAGCAGCAAGGGACAGGGAAACACCATATATTTT.

This CDR3 reads CASSPKQGAGEQFF. In nucleotides, the CDR3 is TGTGCCAGCTCACCCAAACAGGGCGCCGGTGAGCAGTTCTTC. The chain uses TRBV18 and TRBJ2-1; possible D gene TRBD1, 6 bases. Trimming took off 3 bases at V and 9 bases at J, with 15 bases between the two ends. The CDR3 is 14 residues long. Germline assignment: CDR1 KGHSH and CDR2 LQKENI. Drawing the rest from reference TRBV18 and TRBJ2-1, the complete variable domain is NAGVMQNPRHLVRRRGQEARLRCSPMKGHSHVYWYRQLPEEGLKFMVYLQKENIIDESGMPKERFSAEFPKEGPSILRIQQVVRGDSAAYFCASSPKQGAGEQFFGPGTRLTVL.

The chain has TRBV7-9 and TRBJ1-3; 7 positions agree with TRBD1. CDR1 is SEHNR, CDR2 FQNEAQ, per germline (reference sequence). CDR3 length: 17 residues. The V gene end was trimmed by 4 bases and the J gene end by 0 bases; junction bases not matched to a gene: 9. The CDR3 loop reads CASSYPGQPTSGNTIYF. In nucleotides, the CDR3 is TGTGCCAGCAGCTACCCGGGACAGCCTACCTCTGGAAACACCATATATTTT.

The J gene is TRBJ2-1, the V gene TRBV12-2; the D call TRBD2 from the table was never checked on the DNA. TRBV12-2 is assigned pseudogene status. This CDR3 comprises 15 residues. The CDR3 nucleotides are TGTGCAAGTCGCTTAGATATGGGACTAGCTAATGAGCAGTTCTTC. Its translation is CASRLDMGLANEQFF.

The chain links TRBV7-8 to TRBJ1-6; the D is unclear. V lost 3 bases to trimming and J lost 7 bases, with 19 bases between them. Germline V CDR1 and CDR2: SGHVS, FQNEAQ. The CDR3 is made up of 17 amino acids. CDR3 in DNA: TGTGCCAGCAGCTTTAGGCCCGTGTCGACGGGGAATTCACCCCTCCACTTT. Translated, it gives CASSFRPVSTGNSPLHF.

The chain couples TRBV6-5 to TRBJ1-2; TRBD1 matches 10 bases. Germline CDR1 is MNHEY and CDR2 is SVGAGI. V was clipped by 4 bases and J by 4 bases; unmatched bases: 9. The CDR3 runs 16 residues. This chain's CDR3 is CASSSGQGLAAYGYTF. CDR3 bases: TGTGCCAGCAGTTCGGGACAGGGGTTGGCGGCCTATGGCTACACCTTC.

This chain joins TRBV3-1 (or the pseudogene TRBV3-2) and TRBJ2-7; tentatively, D is TRBD1 (5 bases). V was pared by 5 bases and J by 3 bases, with 5 bases between. The CDR3 length is 11 residues. Germline CDR1 is LGHDT and CDR2 is YNNKEL (reference sequence). In DNA, the CDR3 is TGTGCCAGCAGCACAGGCTACGAGCAGTACTTC. Translating it yields CASSTGYEQYF.

This clone occurred a few times. The V call is TRBV5-1, the J call TRBJ1-3, with D uncertain. The CDR3 length is 14 residues. The ends were cut back, 0 bases at V and 4 bases at J, with 8 bases in the middle. CDR1 and CDR2 from the germline V gene are SGHRS and YFSETQ. The CDR3, as DNA: TGCGCCAGCAGCTTGGACCAGAACGGAAACACCATATATTTT. Translating gives CASSLDQNGNTIYF. Based on the CDR3 plus reference TRBV5-1 and TRBJ1-3, the full variable domain is KAGVTQTPRYLIKTRGQQVTLSCSPISGHRSVSWYQQTPGQGLQFLFEYFSETQRNKGNFPGRFSGRQFSNSRSEMNVSTLELGDSALYLCASSLDQNGNTIYFGEGSWLTVV.

J is TRBJ1-6 and V is TRBV30, with 9 nucleotides matching TRBD1. Germline V gene sequence: CDR1 GTSNPN, CDR2 SVGIG (reference sequence). V was pared by 1 base and J by 6 bases, with 7 bases of the junction left unmatched. CDR3 size: 16 residues. CDR3 residues: CAWSAGTGMSNSPLHF. CDR3 sequence (DNA): TGTGCCTGGAGTGCCGGGACAGGGATGTCTAATTCACCCCTCCACTTT.